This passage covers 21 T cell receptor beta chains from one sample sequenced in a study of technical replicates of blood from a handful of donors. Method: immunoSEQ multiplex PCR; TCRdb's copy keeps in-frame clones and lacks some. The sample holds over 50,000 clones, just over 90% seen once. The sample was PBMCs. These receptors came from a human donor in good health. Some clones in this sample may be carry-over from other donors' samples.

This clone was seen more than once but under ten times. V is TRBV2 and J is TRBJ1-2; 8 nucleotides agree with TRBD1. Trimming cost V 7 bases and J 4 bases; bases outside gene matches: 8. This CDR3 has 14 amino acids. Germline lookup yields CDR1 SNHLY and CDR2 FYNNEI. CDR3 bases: TGTGCCAGCACTGGACAGGGCCCTCTCTATGGCTACACCTTC. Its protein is CASTGQGPLYGYTF.

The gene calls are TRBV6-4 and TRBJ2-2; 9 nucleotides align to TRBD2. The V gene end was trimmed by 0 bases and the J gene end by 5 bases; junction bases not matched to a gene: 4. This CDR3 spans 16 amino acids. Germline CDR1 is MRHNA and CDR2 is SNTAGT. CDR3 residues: CASSDSLAGATGELFF. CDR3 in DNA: TGTGCCAGCAGTGACTCTTTAGCGGGAGCAACCGGGGAGCTGTTTTTT.

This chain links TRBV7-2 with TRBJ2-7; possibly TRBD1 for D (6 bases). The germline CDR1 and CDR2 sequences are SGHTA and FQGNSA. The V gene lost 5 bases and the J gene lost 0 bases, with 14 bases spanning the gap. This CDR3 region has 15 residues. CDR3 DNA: TGTGCCAGCAGCCAACCGAGGGGGATCTCCTACGAGCAGTACTTC. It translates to CASSQPRGISYEQYF.

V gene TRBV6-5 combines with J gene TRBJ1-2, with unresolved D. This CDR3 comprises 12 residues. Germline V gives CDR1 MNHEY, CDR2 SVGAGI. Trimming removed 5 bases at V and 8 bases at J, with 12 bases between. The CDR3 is CASSPTGSGYTF. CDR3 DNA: TGTGCCAGCAGTCCCACGGGGAGCGGCTACACCTTC.

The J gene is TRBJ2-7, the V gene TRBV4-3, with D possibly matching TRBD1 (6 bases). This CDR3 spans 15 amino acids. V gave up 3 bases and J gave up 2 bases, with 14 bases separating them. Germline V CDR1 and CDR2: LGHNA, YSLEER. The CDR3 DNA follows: TGCGCCAGCAGCCACCGGACAGTTCTCCCCTACGAGCAGTACTTC. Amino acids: CASSHRTVLPYEQYF.

CDR3 amino acids: CASSYGAGAGQETQYF. As DNA, the CDR3 is TGTGCCAGCAGTTATGGAGCGGGGGCCGGGCAAGAGACCCAGTACTTC. This chain connects TRBV6-5 to TRBJ2-5; TRBD2 matches 8 bases. V was clipped by 3 bases and J by 2 bases; unmatched bases: 8. The germline V gene has CDR1 MNHEY and CDR2 SVGAGI. The CDR3 is 16 residues long.

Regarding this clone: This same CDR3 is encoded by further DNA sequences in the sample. The CDR3 reads CASSLDRAGYEQYF. The CDR3, as DNA: TGCGCCAGCAGCTTGGACAGGGCAGGCTACGAGCAGTACTTC. The genes are TRBV5-1 and TRBJ2-7; D possibly corresponds to TRBD1 (6 bases). Germline assignment: CDR1 SGHRS and CDR2 YFSETQ. The CDR3 consists of 14 residues. V lost 0 bases and J lost 3, with 10 bases in between.

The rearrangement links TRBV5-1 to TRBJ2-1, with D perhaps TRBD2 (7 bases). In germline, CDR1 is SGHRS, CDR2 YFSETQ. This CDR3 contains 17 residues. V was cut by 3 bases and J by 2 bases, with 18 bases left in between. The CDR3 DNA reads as TGCGCCAGCAGCTCTGTAGGGGGGGCGGTTACCTACAATGAGCAGTTCTTC. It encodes CASSSVGGAVTYNEQFF.

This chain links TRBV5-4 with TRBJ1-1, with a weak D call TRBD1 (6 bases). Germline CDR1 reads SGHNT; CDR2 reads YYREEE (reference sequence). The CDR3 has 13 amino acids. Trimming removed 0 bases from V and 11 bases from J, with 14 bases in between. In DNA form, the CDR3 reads TGTGCCAGCAGCTTGGCCCAGGGGCGACCGGCTTTCTTT. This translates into CASSLAQGRPAFF. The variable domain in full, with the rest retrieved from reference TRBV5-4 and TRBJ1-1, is ETGVTQSPTHLIKTRGQQVTLRCSSQSGHNTVSWYQQALGQGPQFIFQYYREEENGRGNFPPRFSGLQFPNYSSELNVNALELDDSALYLCASSLAQGRPAFFGQGTRLTVV.

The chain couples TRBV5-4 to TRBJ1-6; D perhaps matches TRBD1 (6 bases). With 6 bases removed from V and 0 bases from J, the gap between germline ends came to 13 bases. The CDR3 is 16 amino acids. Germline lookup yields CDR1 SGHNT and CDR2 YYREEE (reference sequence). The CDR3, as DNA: TGTGCCAGCACCTACGGACAGAGCTCCTATAATTCACCCCTCCACTTT. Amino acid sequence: CASTYGQSSYNSPLHF.

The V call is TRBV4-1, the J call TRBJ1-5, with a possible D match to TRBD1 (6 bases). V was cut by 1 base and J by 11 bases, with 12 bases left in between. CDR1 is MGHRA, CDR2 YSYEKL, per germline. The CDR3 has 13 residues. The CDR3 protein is CASSQGRRTAQHF. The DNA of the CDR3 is TGCGCCAGCAGCCAAGGGCGGCGGACAGCCCAGCATTTT.

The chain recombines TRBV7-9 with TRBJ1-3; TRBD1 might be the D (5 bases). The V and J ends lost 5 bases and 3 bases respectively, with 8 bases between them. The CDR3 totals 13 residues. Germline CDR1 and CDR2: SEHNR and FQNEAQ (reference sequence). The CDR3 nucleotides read TGTGCCAGCAGCCAGGGCTTTGGAAACACCATATATTTT. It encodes CASSQGFGNTIYF. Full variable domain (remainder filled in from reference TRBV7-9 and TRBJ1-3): DTGVSQNPRHKITKRGQNVTFRCDPISEHNRLYWYRQTLGQGPEFLTYFQNEAQLEKSRLLSDRFSAERPKGSFSTLEIQRTEQGDSAMYLCASSQGFGNTIYFGEGSWLTVV.

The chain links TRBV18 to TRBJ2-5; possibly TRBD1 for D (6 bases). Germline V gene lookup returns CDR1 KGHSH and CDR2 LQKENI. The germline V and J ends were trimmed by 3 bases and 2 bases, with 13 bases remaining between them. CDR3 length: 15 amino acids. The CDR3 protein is CASSPRQASQETQYF. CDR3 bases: TGTGCCAGCTCACCCCGACAGGCCTCACAAGAGACCCAGTACTTC.

The CDR3 is CASSPKETQYF. In nucleotides, the CDR3 is TGTGCCAGCAGCCCCAAAGAGACCCAGTACTTC. The chain combines TRBV7-2 with TRBJ2-5; the D is unclear. Germline V lookup: CDR1 SGHTA, CDR2 FQGNSA. The CDR3 is 11 amino acids. V dropped 5 bases and J dropped 3 bases, with 4 bases sitting between them.

The CDR3 nucleotides are TGTGCCAGTGGAGCAGGGGGCACAGATACGCAGTATTTT. It yields the protein CASGAGGTDTQYF. The chain is built from TRBV19 and TRBJ2-3, with D possibly being TRBD1 (6 bases). The CDR3 length is 13 residues. Trimming pared 8 bases from V and 1 base from J, leaving 10 bases between. Germline CDR1 and CDR2: LNHDA and SQIVND (reference sequence).

In DNA, the CDR3 is TGTGCCTGGAGTGTAGGGACAGTGGGGAACATTCAGTACTTC. This codes for CAWSVGTVGNIQYF. The gene calls are TRBV30 and TRBJ2-4, with TRBD1 matching 7 bases. Germline V gene data show CDR1 as GTSNPN and CDR2 as SVGIG (reference sequence). The V gene end was trimmed by 0 bases and the J gene end by 7 bases; junction bases not matched to a gene: 6. CDR3 size: 14 residues.

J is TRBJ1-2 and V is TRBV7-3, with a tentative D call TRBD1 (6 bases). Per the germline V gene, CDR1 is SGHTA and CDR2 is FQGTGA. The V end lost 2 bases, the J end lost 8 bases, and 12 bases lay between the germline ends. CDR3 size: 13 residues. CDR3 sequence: CASSLGGAYGYTF. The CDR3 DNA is TGTGCCAGCAGCTTAGGGGGGGCGTACGGCTACACCTTC.

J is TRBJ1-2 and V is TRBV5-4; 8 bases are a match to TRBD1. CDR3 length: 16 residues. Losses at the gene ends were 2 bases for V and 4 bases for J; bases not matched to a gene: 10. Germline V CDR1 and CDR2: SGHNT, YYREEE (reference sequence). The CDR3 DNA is TGTGCCAGCAGCTTATCCCTGACAGGGGATCGCTATGGCTACACCTTC. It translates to CASSLSLTGDRYGYTF.

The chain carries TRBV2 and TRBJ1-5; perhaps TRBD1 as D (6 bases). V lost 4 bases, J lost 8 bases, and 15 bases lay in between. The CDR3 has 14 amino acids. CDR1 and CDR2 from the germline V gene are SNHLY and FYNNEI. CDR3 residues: CASSGVTGREPQHF. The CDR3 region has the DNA TGTGCCAGCAGTGGGGTGACAGGCCGGGAGCCCCAGCATTTT. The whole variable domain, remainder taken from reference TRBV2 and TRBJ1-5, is EPEVTQTPSHQVTQMGQEVILRCVPISNHLYFYWYRQILGQKVEFLVSFYNNEISEKSEIFDDQFSVERPDGSNFTLKIRSTKLEDSAMYFCASSGVTGREPQHFGDGTRLSIL.

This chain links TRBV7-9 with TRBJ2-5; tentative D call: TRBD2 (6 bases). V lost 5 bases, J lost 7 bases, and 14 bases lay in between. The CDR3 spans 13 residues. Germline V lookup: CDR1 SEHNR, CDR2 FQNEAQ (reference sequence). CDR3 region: CASSRRGGGTQYF. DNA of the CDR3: TGTGCCAGCAGCCGGCGGGGTGGCGGGACCCAGTACTTC.

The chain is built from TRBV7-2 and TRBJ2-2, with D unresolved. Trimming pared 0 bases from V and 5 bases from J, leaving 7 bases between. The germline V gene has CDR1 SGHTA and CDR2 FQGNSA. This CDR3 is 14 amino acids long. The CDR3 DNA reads TGTGCCAGCAGCTTAGCCTGGCGGACCGGGGAGCTGTTTTTT. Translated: CASSLAWRTGELFF.